This T cell receptor (beta chain) emerged from a study of T-cell memory formation after mild COVID-19. Study-level information: Across donors, TCR clusters were largely donor specific.

CDR1 and CDR2 from the germline V gene are MDHEN and SYDVKM. Trimming stripped 5 bases from V and 5 bases from J, with 18 bases between. CDR3 length equals 15 residues. Each CDR3 protein is one row after TCRdb ran MiXCR on the 5' RACE reads. The profile shows more than 300,000 distinct CDR3 sequences, roughly an eighth of them singletons. The sequenced material came from PBMCs or a T cell subset sorted from them (not recorded which). This TCR was recovered from a man aged 18-30 years who had mild COVID-19 (a few samples of this study predate the infection). Cell type and time point are not known. The chain carries TRBV28 and TRBJ2-5; D possibly corresponds to TRBD1 (6 bases). CDR3 DNA sequence: TGTGCCAGCAGTCGAACAGGGCGGCGAAGGGAGACCCAGTACTTC. Protein sequence: CASSRTGRRRETQYF.